The clone carrying this T cell receptor beta chain occurred a few times. This specimen belongs to a study of molecular identifiers for immune sequencing clone quantification. From the PCR reads, TCRdb called clonotypes with MiXCR, one entry per CDR3 protein. The sample records about half a million distinct CDR3 sequences, around a fifth being singletons. Naive CD8 T cells underwent sorting with the CD8+CD4-CCR7+CD45RA+ definition. Germline V gives CDR1 DFQATT, CDR2 SNEGSKA (reference sequence). The CDR3 covers 14 residues. V lost 5 bases and J lost 7, with 18 bases in between. The receptor was isolated from a human donor in good health. Some libraries in this study had Jurkat cell RNA spiked in. V and J are TRBV20-1 and TRBJ2-1, with D perhaps matching TRBD1 or TRBD2 (5 bases each). The sample consisted of naive CD8+ T cells from blood, with Jurkat cell RNA spiked in. As to subset: FACS-sorted CD8+CD4-CCR7+CD45RA+ naive T cells. CDR3 amino acids: CSALRLGEYNEQFF. The DNA for the CDR3 is TGCAGTGCTCTAAGACTGGGGGAATATAATGAGCAGTTCTTC.